This T cell receptor (beta chain) is drawn from a study of blood T cell repertoires in COVID-19. The V gene's germline CDR1 is SGHNT and CDR2 YYREEE (reference sequence). This CDR3 spans 14 amino acids. Germline trimming cut 4 bases from V and 1 base from J; bases unmatched to any gene: 4. The table lists this clone with a count of one. The repertoire was sequenced with immunoSEQ multiplex PCR; TCRdb's copy has only in-frame clones and lacks some. This table has about 23,000 clones, approximately 90% appearing once. Sequenced sample: peripheral blood. V gene TRBV5-4 combines with J gene TRBJ1-2, with 7 nucleotides matching TRBD1. The origin of this receptor is a woman older than 75 with active COVID-19. The CDR3 loop reads CASSGDSGNYGYTF. DNA for the CDR3: TGTGCCAGCAGCGGGGACAGCGGTAACTATGGCTACACCTTC.